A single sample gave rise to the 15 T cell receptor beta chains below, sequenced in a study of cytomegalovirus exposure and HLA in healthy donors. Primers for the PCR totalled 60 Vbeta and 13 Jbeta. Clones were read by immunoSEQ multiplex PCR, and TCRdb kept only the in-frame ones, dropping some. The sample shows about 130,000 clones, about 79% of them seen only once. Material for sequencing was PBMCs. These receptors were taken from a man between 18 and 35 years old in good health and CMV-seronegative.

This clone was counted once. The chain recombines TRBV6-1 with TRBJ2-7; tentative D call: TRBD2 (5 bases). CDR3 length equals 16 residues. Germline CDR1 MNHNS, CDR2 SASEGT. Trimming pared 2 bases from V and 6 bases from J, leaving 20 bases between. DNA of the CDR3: TGTGCCAGCAGTGAATTGGGGAAGGGAATTGGAGGCGAGCAGTACGTC. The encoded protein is CASSELGKGIGGEQYV.

The CDR3 here is CASSLGTGVNTGELFF. The CDR3 DNA sequence: TGTGCCAGCAGCTTGGGGACAGGGGTAAACACCGGGGAGCTGTTTTTT. V gene TRBV5-4 combines with J gene TRBJ2-2, with 9 bases lining up with TRBD1. The trim removed 0 bases at V and 2 bases at J, leaving 2 bases unmatched. Germline CDR1 is SGHNT and CDR2 is YYREEE (reference sequence). This CDR3 contains 16 residues.

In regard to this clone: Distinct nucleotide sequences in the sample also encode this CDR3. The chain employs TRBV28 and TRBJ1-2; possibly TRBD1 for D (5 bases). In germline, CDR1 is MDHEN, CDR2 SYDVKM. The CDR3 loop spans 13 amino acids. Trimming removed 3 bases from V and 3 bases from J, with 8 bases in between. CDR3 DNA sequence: TGTGCCAGCAGTTTTGGGGGGGACTATGGCTACACCTTC. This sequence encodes CASSFGGDYGYTF.

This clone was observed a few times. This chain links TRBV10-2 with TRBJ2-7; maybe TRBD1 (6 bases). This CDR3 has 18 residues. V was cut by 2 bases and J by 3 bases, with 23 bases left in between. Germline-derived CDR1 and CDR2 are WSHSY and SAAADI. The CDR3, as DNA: TGCGCCAGCAGTGAGACGACAAGGGGGAAGGGGACCATCTACGAGCAGTACGTC. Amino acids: CASSETTRGKGTIYEQYV.

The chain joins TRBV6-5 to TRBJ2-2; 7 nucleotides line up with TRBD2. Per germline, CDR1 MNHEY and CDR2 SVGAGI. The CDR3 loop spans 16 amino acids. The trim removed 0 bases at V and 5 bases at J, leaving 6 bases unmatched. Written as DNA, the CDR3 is TGTGCCAGCAGTTACTCGGCTAGCGGAATTACCGGGGAGCTGTTTTTT. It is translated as CASSYSASGITGELFF.

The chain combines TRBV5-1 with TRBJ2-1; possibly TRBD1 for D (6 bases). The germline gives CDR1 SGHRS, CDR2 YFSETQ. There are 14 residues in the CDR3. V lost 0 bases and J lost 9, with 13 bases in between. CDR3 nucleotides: TGCGCCAGCAGCTTGGTTGCAGGGGCGGGTGAGCAGTTCTTC. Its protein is CASSLVAGAGEQFF.

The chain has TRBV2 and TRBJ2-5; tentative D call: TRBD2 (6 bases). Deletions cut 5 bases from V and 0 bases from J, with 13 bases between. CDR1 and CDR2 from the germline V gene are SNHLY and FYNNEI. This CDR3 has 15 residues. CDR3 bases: TGTGCCAGCAGTAGGTCGGGAGAGTACCAAGAGACCCAGTACTTC. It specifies CASSRSGEYQETQYF.

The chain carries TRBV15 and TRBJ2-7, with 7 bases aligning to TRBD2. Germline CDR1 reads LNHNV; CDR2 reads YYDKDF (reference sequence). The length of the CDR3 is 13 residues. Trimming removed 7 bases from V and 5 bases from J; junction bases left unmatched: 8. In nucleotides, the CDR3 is TGTGCCACCAACAGCGGGAATTCCCACGAGCAGTACTTC. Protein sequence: CATNSGNSHEQYF.

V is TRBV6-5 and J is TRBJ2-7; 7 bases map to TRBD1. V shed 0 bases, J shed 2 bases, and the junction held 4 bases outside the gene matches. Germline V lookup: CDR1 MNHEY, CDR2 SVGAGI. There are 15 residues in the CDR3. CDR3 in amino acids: CASSYSGTVTYEQYF. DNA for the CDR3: TGTGCCAGCAGTTACTCGGGGACAGTAACCTACGAGCAGTACTTC.

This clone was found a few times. This CDR3 is CSVEDYMERRTEAFF. The CDR3 bases are TGCAGCGTTGAAGATTACATGGAGAGACGCACTGAAGCTTTCTTT. The chain carries TRBV29-1 and TRBJ1-1; D not resolved. This CDR3 spans 15 amino acids. CDR1 is SQVTM, CDR2 ANQGSEA, per germline. The ends were cut back, 0 bases at V and 4 bases at J, with 15 bases in the middle.

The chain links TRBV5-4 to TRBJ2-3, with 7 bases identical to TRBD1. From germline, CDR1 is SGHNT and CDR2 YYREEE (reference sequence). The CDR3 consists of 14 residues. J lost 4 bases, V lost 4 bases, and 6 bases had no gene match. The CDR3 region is CASSPITGADTQYF. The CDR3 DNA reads TGTGCCAGCAGCCCAATAACAGGGGCAGATACGCAGTATTTT.

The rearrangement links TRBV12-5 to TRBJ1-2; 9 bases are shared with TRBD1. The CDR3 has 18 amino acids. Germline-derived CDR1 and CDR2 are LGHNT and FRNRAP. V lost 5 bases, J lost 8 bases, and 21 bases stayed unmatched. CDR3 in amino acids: CASGAPQSDRDRAKGYTF. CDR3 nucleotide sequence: TGTGCTAGTGGTGCCCCCCAGTCTGACCGGGACAGGGCTAAAGGCTACACCTTC.

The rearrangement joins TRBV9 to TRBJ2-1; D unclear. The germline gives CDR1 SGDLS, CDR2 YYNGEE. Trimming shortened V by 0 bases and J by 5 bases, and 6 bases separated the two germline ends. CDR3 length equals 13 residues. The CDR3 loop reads CASSVGPNNEQFF. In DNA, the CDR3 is TGTGCCAGCAGCGTAGGGCCGAACAATGAGCAGTTCTTC.

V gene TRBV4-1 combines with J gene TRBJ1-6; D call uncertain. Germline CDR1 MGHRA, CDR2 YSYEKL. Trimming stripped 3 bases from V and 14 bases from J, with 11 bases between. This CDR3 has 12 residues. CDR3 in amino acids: CASSHERIALHF. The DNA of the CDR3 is TGCGCCAGCAGCCATGAGAGGATAGCCCTCCACTTT.

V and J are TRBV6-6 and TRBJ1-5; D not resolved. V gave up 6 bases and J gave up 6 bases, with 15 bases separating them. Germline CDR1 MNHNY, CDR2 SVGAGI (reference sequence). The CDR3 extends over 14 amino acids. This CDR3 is CASRSTEPLQPQHF. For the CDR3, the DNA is TGTGCCAGCAGGTCAACAGAGCCCCTTCAGCCCCAGCATTTT.